This entry features one T cell receptor (beta chain) sequence. This sample is drawn from a study of blood T cell repertoires in COVID-19. Study as a whole: Collection of acute and convalescent COVID-19 samples took place in the United States, Italy and Spain.

In the authors' workflow: Amplification with reference gene primers provided the estimates of nucleated cell counts. Libraries were prepared by immunoSEQ multiplex PCR; TCRdb keeps only in-frame clonotypes and omits some of them. D and trimming were read from the DNA, whereas the V and J calls and clone size are those reported in that table. The sample has some 280,000 clones; approximately 89% are singletons. This CDR3 region has 16 residues. Germline-derived CDR1 and CDR2 are MGHDK and SYGVNS. V shed 1 base, J shed 5 bases, and the junction held 8 bases outside the gene matches. This TCR was sampled from a woman aged 55-70 years with acute or convalescent COVID-19. The sequencing input was peripheral blood. The genes are TRBV25-1 and TRBJ2-5; 9 bases match TRBD1. In DNA form, the CDR3 reads TGTGCCAGCAGTGAATGGGACAGGGAGTGGACGGAGACCCAGTACTTC. Translation: CASSEWDREWTETQYF. The full variable domain, its missing parts supplied by reference TRBV25-1 and TRBJ2-5, is EADIYQTPRYLVIGTGKKITLECSQTMGHDKMYWYQQDPGMELHLIHYSYGVNSTEKGDLSSESTVSRIRTEHFPLTLESARPSHTSQYLCASSEWDREWTETQYFGPGTRLLVL.